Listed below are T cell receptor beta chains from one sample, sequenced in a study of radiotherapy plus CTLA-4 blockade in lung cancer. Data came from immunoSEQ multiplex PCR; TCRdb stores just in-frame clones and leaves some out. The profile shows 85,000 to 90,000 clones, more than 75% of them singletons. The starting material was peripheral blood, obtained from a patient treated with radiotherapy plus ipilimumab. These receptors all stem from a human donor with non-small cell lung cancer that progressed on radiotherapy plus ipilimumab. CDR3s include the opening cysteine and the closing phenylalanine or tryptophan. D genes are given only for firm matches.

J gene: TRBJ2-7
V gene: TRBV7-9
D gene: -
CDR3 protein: CASSLAGQGNYEQYF
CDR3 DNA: TGTGCCAGCAGCTTAGCTGGGCAGGGGAACTACGAGCAGTACTTC

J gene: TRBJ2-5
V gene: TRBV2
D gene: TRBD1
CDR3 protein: CASSSQGAAETQYF
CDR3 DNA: TGTGCCAGCAGTTCGCAGGGGGCGGCGGAGACCCAGTACTTC

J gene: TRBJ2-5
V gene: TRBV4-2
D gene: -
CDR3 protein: CATAGTEEETQYF
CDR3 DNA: TGTGCAACGGCGGGGACAGAGGAAGAGACCCAGTACTTC

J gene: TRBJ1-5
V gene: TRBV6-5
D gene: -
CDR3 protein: CASSTTGLNQPQHF
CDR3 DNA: TGTGCCAGCAGTACAACAGGGCTCAATCAGCCCCAGCATTTT

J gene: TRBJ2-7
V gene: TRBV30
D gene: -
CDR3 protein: CAWSVLGAGQYEQYF
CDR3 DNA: TGTGCCTGGAGTGTACTAGGGGCCGGGCAGTACGAGCAGTACTTC

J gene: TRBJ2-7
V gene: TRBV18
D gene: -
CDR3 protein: CASSPKPEGEQYF
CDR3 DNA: TGTGCCAGCTCACCCAAACCGGAGGGCGAGCAGTACTTC

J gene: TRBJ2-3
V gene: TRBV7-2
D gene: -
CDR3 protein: CASSRGASGTDTQYF
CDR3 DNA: TGTGCCAGCAGCCGGGGGGCTAGCGGCACAGATACGCAGTATTTT

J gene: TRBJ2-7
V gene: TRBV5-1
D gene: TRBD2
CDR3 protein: CASIYWTSGAEQYF
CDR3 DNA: TGCGCCAGCATCTACTGGACTAGCGGGGCCGAGCAGTACTTC

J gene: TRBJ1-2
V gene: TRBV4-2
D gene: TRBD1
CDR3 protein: CASSQAQTRQGGSLRGYTF
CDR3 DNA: TGTGCCAGCAGCCAAGCCCAAACGCGACAGGGGGGGTCCCTTCGGGGCTACACCTTC

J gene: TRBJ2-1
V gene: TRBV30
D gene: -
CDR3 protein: CAWSVGAPNEQFF
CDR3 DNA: TGTGCCTGGAGTGTGGGGGCCCCCAATGAGCAGTTCTTC

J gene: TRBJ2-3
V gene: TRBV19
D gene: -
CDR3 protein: CASSIDGRATDTQYF
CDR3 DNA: TGTGCCAGTAGTATAGATGGACGGGCTACAGATACGCAGTATTTT

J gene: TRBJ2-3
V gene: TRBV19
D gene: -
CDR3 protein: CASSVTADTQYF
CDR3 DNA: TGTGCCAGTAGTGTGACCGCAGATACGCAGTATTTT